The source of this T cell receptor (beta chain) is a study of control samples from healthy donors and cancer patients. Clones were read by immunoSEQ multiplex PCR, and TCRdb kept only the in-frame ones, dropping some. The table lists tens of thousands of clones, approximately 89% of them singletons. Material for sequencing was PBMCs. The sequence came from a man aged 35 to 55 with colorectal cancer.

CDR3 loop: CASSLYREYYEQYF. The CDR3 coding sequence is TGTGCCAGCAGTTTATATCGGGAATACTACGAGCAGTACTTC. The V call is TRBV27, the J call TRBJ2-7; possibly TRBD2 for D (5 bases). Trimming took 1 base from V and 3 from J, leaving 10 bases between them. The length of the CDR3 is 14 residues. Germline CDR1 reads MNHEY; CDR2 reads SMNVEV (reference sequence).